These 11 T cell receptor beta chains originate from one sample sequenced in a study of T-cell memory formation after mild COVID-19. TCRdb re-called the 5' RACE reads with MiXCR, one entry per CDR3 protein. The sample lists just over 350,000 distinct CDR3 sequences, approximately 15% occurring once. The sequenced material came from PBMCs or a T cell subset sorted from them (not recorded which). The receptors shown here come from a man aged 18 to 29 who had mild COVID-19 (a few samples of this study predate the infection). Cell type and time point are not known.

The CDR3 protein is CASSFGDLEAFF. DNA for the CDR3: TGTGCCAGCAGCTTCGGGGACCTTGAAGCTTTCTTT. The rearrangement links TRBV7-9 to TRBJ1-1, with D possibly matching TRBD1 (5 bases). The CDR3 spans 12 residues. The V and J ends lost 3 bases and 7 bases respectively, with 9 bases between them. Germline V gene lookup returns CDR1 SEHNR and CDR2 FQNEAQ (reference sequence).

The chain has TRBV5-1 and TRBJ1-5; tentatively, D is TRBD1 (5 bases). CDR1 is SGHRS and CDR2 is YFSETQ in the germline V gene. This CDR3 is built from 14 residues. V was pared by 4 bases and J by 6 bases, with 14 bases between. The CDR3 DNA reads TGCGCCAGCAGCGTGGGGGTGTTGGGTCAGCCCCAGCATTTT. It encodes CASSVGVLGQPQHF.

This clonotype was recorded a few times. The chain joins TRBV6-6 to TRBJ2-7; TRBD2 aligns across 8 bases. CDR3 length: 16 amino acids. Looked up from germline, CDR1 is MNHNY and CDR2 is SVGAGI (reference sequence). V shed 0 bases and J 1 base; nucleotides not matched to a gene: 5. The CDR3 DNA reads as TGTGCCAGCAGTTACTCGGGGGCTAGCGGGTCCTACGAGCAGTACTTC. It yields the protein CASSYSGASGSYEQYF.

This clonotype was seen at least ten times. The chain couples TRBV5-6 to TRBJ2-5; D gene ambiguous. The germline V gene has CDR1 SGHDT and CDR2 YYEEEE. V lost 2 bases and J 5 bases, leaving 10 bases between the germline ends. The CDR3 contains 13 residues. CDR3 amino acids: CASSLDGWETQYF. CDR3 DNA: TGTGCCAGCAGCTTAGACGGTTGGGAGACCCAGTACTTC.

This clonotype showed up just a few times. The J gene is TRBJ1-1, the V gene TRBV24-1, with D hard to call. Germline V gene sequence: CDR1 KGHDR, CDR2 SFDVKD. With 4 bases removed from V and 4 bases from J, the gap between germline ends came to 15 bases. This CDR3 spans 15 amino acids. The CDR3 is CATSDRGNPTTEAFF. CDR3 bases: TGTGCCACCAGTGACCGCGGCAACCCCACCACTGAAGCTTTCTTT.

This clonotype was counted a few times. The chain employs TRBV18 and TRBJ2-1; D is possibly TRBD1 (5 bases). V was pared by 3 bases and J by 8 bases, with 20 bases between. From germline, CDR1 is KGHSH and CDR2 LQKENI. This CDR3 comprises 16 residues. Here the CDR3 reads CASSPFFQGPRHEQFF. The CDR3 DNA follows: TGTGCCAGCTCACCCTTCTTCCAGGGCCCTCGCCATGAGCAGTTCTTC. Full variable domain (missing parts from reference TRBV18 and TRBJ2-1): NAGVMQNPRHLVRRRGQEARLRCSPMKGHSHVYWYRQLPEEGLKFMVYLQKENIIDESGMPKERFSAEFPKEGPSILRIQQVVRGDSAAYFCASSPFFQGPRHEQFFGPGTRLTVL.

The chain uses TRBV4-1 and TRBJ1-5, with D hard to call. Trimming shortened V by 3 bases and J by 3 bases, and 18 bases separated the two germline ends. Germline lookup yields CDR1 MGHRA and CDR2 YSYEKL. The CDR3 has 17 amino acids. CDR3 protein: CASSQAGRGPVNQPQHF. CDR3 coding DNA: TGCGCCAGCAGCCAGGCTGGAAGAGGACCCGTCAATCAGCCCCAGCATTTT.

This clonotype was recorded at least ten times. The J gene is TRBJ1-1, the V gene TRBV12-3 or TRBV12-4; 10 nucleotides line up with TRBD1. The ends lost 7 bases at V and 0 bases at J; junction bases unmatched: 11. CDR3 length equals 17 residues. CDR3 nucleotide sequence: TGTGCCAGCACCCGAGGGGGGACAGGGGCGATGAACACTGAAGCTTTCTTT. Amino acid sequence: CASTRGGTGAMNTEAFF.

The gene calls are TRBV21-1 and TRBJ2-2; the tabulated D call, TRBD1, remains unverified against the DNA. TRBV21-1 is a documented pseudogene. This CDR3 region has 17 residues. The CDR3 nucleotides are TGTGCCAGCAGCATACGAAAGATGGGACAGTTCACCGGGGAGCTGTTTTTT. Translating it yields CASSIRKMGQFTGELFF.

This clonotype was recorded a few times. This chain links TRBV4-1 with TRBJ2-3; 7 bases fit TRBD1. CDR1 and CDR2 (germline): MGHRA, YSYEKL. Trimming removed 5 bases from V and 0 bases from J; junction bases left unmatched: 5. This CDR3 is 15 amino acids long. CDR3 amino acids: CASSYGQVSTDTQYF. The DNA of the CDR3 is TGCGCCAGCAGCTACGGACAGGTTAGCACAGATACGCAGTATTTT.

The chain has TRBV4-2 and TRBJ1-1; the match to TRBD1 covers 9 bases. The J segment lost 0 bases and the V segment lost 1 base, leaving 12 bases of the junction unmatched. This CDR3 is built from 19 residues. Germline lookup yields CDR1 LGHNA and CDR2 YNFKEQ. CDR3 DNA: TGTGCCAGCAGCCAAGGCCCTATCGGGACAGGGACCTTGAACACTGAAGCTTTCTTT. Translating it yields CASSQGPIGTGTLNTEAFF.